Detailed here is one T cell receptor (beta chain). Its target is not known. The length of the CDR3 is 16 residues. CDR1 is MGHRA and CDR2 is YSYEKL in the germline V gene. Trimming took 3 bases from V and 3 from J, leaving 18 bases between them. Profiled with immunoSEQ multiplex PCR; TCRdb holds only in-frame clones, not every one. This sample yields about 94,000 clones, of which approximately 88% are seen a single time; about 6% belongs to the top ten. This specimen belongs to a study of identifying expanded T cells in peripheral blood. Study-wide results and caveats: Variance in clone template counts between approximately two-week samples significantly increased with total template count across all healthy donors.

Specimen: blood. This TCR derives from a person between 18 and 75 years old in good health. This sequence joins TRBV4-1 and TRBJ2-7; the D gene could be TRBD1 or TRBD2 (5 bases each). The CDR3 DNA reads TGCGCCAGCAGCCAGGGACGGGTGCCAACTAACTACGAGCAGTACTTC. This translates into CASSQGRVPTNYEQYF.